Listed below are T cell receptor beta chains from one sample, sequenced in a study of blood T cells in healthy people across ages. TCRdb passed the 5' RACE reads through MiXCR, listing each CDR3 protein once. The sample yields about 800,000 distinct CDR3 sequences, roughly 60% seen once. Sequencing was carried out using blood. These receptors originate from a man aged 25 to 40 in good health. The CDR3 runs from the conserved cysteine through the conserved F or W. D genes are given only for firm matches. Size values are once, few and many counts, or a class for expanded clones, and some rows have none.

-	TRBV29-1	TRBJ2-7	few	CSVRQAGAGYEQYF	TGCAGCGTTAGACAAGCAGGGGCCGGATACGAGCAGTACTTC
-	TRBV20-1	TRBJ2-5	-	CSAGTPTGVETQYF	TGCAGTGCTGGGACTCCCACAGGGGTAGAGACCCAGTACTTC
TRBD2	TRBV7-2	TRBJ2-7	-	CASSSEGPSGGNEQYF	TGTGCCAGCAGCTCCGAAGGACCCAGCGGGGGGAACGAGCAGTACTTC
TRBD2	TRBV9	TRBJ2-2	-	CASSVGLAATGELFF	TGTGCCAGCAGCGTTGGACTAGCGGCCACCGGGGAGCTGTTTTTT
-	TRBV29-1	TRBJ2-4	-	CSPPSGRNLYDQYF	TGCAGCCCCCCTTCGGGCCGGAACCTTTACGATCAGTACTTC
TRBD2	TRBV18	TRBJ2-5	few	CASSPPGASGWGQYF	TGTGCCAGCTCACCACCTGGTGCTAGCGGGTGGGGGCAGTACTTC
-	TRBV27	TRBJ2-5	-	CASSFQQGDVETQYF	TGTGCCAGCAGTTTCCAACAGGGTGATGTGGAGACCCAGTACTTC
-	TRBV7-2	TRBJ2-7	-	CASSFLGGSYEQYF	TGTGCCAGCAGCTTCCTTGGGGGTTCCTACGAGCAGTACTTC
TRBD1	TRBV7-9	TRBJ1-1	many	CASSPPWTGSNTEAFF	TGTGCCAGCAGCCCACCCTGGACAGGGTCGAACACTGAAGCTTTCTTT
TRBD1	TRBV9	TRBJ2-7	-	CASSVAAEGQGNEQYF	TGTGCCAGCAGCGTAGCAGCTGAGGGACAGGGGAACGAGCAGTACTTC
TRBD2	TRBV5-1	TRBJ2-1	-	CASTSGRSHNEQFF	TGCGCCAGTACTAGCGGGAGATCCCACAATGAGCAGTTCTTC
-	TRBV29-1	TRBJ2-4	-	CSAQDTAKNIQYF	TGCAGCGCCCAGGACACAGCCAAAAACATTCAGTACTTC
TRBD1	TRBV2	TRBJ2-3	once	CASRRQGGGTDTQYF	TGTGCCAGCAGGAGACAGGGGGGCGGCACAGATACGCAGTATTTT
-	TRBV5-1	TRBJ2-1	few	CASTRGPNEQFF	TGCGCCAGCACCCGAGGGCCGAATGAGCAGTTCTTC
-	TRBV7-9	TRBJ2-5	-	CASSSPVGETQYF	TGTGCCAGCAGCTCCCCCGTCGGGGAGACCCAGTACTTC
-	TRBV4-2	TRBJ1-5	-	CAGSQLESNQPQHF	TGTGCCGGCAGCCAATTGGAGAGTAATCAGCCCCAGCATTTT
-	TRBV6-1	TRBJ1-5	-	CATANNQPQHF	TGTGCCACCGCGAACAATCAGCCCCAGCATTTT
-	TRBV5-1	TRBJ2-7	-	CASTLRGADSYEQYF	TGCGCCAGCACCCTACGAGGCGCGGACAGCTACGAGCAGTACTTC
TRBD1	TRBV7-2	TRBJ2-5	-	CASSIQGWETQYF	TGTGCCAGCAGCATACAGGGGTGGGAGACCCAGTACTTC
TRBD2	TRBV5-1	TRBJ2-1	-	CASSLTGLAYNEQFF	TGCGCCAGCAGCTTGACGGGACTAGCCTACAATGAGCAGTTCTTC
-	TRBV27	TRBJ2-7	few	CASSFGRGYEQYF	TGTGCCAGCAGTTTTGGTAGGGGCTACGAGCAGTACTTC
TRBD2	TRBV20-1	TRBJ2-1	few	CSARDSRSGRRFYNEQFF	TGCAGTGCTAGAGACTCACGAAGCGGGAGAAGATTTTACAATGAGCAGTTCTTC
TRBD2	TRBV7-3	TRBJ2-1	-	CASSISGTSGINEQFF	TGTGCCAGCAGCATCTCCGGGACTAGCGGGATCAATGAGCAGTTCTTC
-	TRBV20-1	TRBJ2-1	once	CSAHEWGGTEAFF	TGCAGTGCCCACGAGTGGGGCGGCACTGAAGCTTTCTTC
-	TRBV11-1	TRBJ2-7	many	CASSVSSYEQYF	TGTGCCAGCAGCGTAAGCTCCTACGAGCAGTACTTC
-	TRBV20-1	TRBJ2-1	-	CSARPINDEQFF	TGCAGTGCTAGGCCTATTAACGATGAGCAGTTCTTC
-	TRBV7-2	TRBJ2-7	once	CASSVDNEQYF	TGTGCCAGCAGCGTAGACAACGAGCAGTACTTC
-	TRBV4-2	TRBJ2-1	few	CASSQDRSMFF	TGTGCCAGCAGCCAAGATAGGAGCATGTTCTTC
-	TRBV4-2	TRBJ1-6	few	CASSQAAGAGSPLHF	TGTGCCAGCAGCCAAGCGGCGGGGGCGGGTTCACCCCTCCACTTT
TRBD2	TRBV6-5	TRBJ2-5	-	CASGRGIQETQYF	TGTGCCAGCGGGAGGGGTATTCAAGAGACCCAGTACTTC
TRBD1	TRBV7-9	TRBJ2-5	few	CASSLSEGAKTQYF	TGTGCCAGCAGCTTAAGTGAGGGGGCGAAGACCCAGTACTTC
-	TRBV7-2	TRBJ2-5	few	CASSLGRDFEQYF	TGTGCCAGCAGCTTAGGCAGGGACTTTGAGCAGTACTTC
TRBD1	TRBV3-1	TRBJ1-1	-	CASSGTVLNTEAFF	TGTGCCAGCAGCGGGACAGTTTTAAACACTGAAGCTTTCTTT
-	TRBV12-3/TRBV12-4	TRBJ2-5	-	CASSFAYSQETQYF	TGTGCCAGCAGTTTCGCTTACAGCCAAGAGACCCAGTACTTC
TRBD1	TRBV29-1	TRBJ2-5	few	CSVDLTGDREKQYF	TGCAGCGTAGACCTGACCGGGGACAGGGAGAAGCAGTACTTC
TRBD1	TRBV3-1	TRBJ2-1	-	CASSQQGHGDEQFF	TGTGCCAGCAGTCAACAGGGGCATGGGGATGAGCAGTTCTTC
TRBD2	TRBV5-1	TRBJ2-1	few	CASSFKPRTSGPNEQFF	TGCGCCAGCAGCTTCAAACCGAGGACTAGCGGACCCAATGAGCAGTTCTTC
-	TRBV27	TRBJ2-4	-	CASGLRAAEYF	TGTGCCAGCGGTTTGCGGGCCGCTGAGTACTTC
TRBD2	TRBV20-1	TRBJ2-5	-	CSAVDGRDNEQYF	TGCAGTGCTGTAGACGGGAGGGACAATGAGCAGTACTTC
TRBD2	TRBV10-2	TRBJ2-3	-	CASSEGLAGPTDTQYF	TGCGCCAGCAGTGAGGGACTAGCGGGGCCCACAGATACGCAGTATTTT
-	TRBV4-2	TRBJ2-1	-	CASSLQEVASTYNEQFF	TGTGCCAGCAGCCTACAAGAGGTAGCATCTACCTACAATGAGCAGTTCTTC
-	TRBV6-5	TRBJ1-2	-	CASSYKGRSYGYTF	TGTGCCAGCAGTTACAAGGGGCGCTCCTATGGCTACACCTTC
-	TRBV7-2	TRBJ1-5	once	CASSLTSNSNQPQHF	TGTGCCAGCAGCTTAACTAGCAATAGCAATCAGCCCCAGCATTTT
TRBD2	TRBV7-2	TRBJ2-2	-	CASSLIKGLADTGELFF	TGTGCCAGCAGCTTAATTAAGGGACTAGCGGACACCGGGGAGCTGTTTTTT
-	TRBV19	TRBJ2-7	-	CATKGGPLYEQYF	TGTGCCACCAAGGGGGGGCCCCTCTACGAGCAGTACTTC
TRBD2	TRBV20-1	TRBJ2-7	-	CSARVRGGSYEQYF	TGCAGTGCTAGAGTGCGGGGGGGATCCTACGAGCAGTACTTC
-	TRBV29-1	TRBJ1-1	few	CSVGGLMPETFF	TGCAGCGTTGGTGGCCTAATGCCAGAAACTTTCTTT
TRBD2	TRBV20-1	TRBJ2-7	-	CSAEGLAGVSGYEQYF	TGCAGTGCCGAGGGGCTAGCGGGAGTCTCTGGCTACGAGCAGTACTTC
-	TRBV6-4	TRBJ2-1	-	CASSDGGSLGNEQFF	TGTGCCAGCAGTGACGGAGGAAGTCTAGGGAATGAGCAGTTCTTC
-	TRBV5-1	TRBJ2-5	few	CASSLGPTETQYF	TGCGCCAGCAGCTTGGGACCCACAGAGACCCAGTACTTC
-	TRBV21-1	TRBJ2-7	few	CASGCERLGLGEQYF	TGTGCCAGCGGGTGCGAAAGACTAGGGTTGGGCGAGCAGTACTTC
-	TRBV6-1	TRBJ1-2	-	CASSFRATNYGYTF	TGTGCCAGCAGTTTTAGGGCCACCAACTATGGCTACACCTTC
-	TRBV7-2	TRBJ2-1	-	CASSAGRAGDEQFF	TGTGCCAGCAGCGCCGGACGGGCTGGGGATGAGCAGTTCTTC